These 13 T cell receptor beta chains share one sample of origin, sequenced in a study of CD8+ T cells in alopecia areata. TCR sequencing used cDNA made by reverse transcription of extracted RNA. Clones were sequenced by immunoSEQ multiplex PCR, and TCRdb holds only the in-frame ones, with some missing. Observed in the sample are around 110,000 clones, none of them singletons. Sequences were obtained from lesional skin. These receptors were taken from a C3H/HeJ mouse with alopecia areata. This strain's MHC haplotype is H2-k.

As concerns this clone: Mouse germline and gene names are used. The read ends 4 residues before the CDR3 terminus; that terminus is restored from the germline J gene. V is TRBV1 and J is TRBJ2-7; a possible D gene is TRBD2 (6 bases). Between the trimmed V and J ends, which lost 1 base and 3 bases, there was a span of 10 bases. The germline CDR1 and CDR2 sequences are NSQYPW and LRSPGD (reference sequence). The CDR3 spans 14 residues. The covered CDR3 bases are TGCACCTGCAGTGCAGTTGGGGGTGGCTAT. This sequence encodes CTCSAVGGGY. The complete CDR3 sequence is CTCSAVGGGYEQYF.

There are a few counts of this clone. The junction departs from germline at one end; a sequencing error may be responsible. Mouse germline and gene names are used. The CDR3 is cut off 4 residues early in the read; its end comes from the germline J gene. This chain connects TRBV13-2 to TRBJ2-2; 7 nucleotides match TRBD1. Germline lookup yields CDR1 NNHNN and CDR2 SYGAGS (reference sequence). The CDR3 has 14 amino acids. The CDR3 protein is CACGPGGDTGQLYF. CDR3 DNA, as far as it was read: TGTGCCTGCGGTCCAGGGGGAGACACCGGG.

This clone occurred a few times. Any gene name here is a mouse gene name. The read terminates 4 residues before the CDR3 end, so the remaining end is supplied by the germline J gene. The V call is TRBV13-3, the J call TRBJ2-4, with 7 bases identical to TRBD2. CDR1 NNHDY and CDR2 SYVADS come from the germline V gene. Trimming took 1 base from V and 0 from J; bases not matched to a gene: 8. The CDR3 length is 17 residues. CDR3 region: CASSDLTGDGSQNTLYF. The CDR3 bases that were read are TGTGCCAGCAGTGATCTAACTGGGGATGGTAGTCAAAAC.

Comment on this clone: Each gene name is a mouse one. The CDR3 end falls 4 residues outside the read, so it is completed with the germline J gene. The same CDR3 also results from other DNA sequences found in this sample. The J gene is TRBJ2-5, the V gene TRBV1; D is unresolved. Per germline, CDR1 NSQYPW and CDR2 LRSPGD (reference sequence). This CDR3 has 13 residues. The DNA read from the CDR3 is TGCACCTGCAGTGCAGGACAATCGGAC. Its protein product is CTCSAGQSD. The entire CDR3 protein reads CTCSAGQSDTQYF.

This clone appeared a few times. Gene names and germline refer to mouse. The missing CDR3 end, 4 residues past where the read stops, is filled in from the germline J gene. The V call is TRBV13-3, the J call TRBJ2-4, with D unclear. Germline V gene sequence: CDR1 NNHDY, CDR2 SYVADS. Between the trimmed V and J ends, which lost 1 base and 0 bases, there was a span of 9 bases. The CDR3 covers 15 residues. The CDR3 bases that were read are TGTGCCAGCAGTGATATAGCCAGAAGTCAAAAC. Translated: CASSDIARSQN. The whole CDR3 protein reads CASSDIARSQNTLYF.

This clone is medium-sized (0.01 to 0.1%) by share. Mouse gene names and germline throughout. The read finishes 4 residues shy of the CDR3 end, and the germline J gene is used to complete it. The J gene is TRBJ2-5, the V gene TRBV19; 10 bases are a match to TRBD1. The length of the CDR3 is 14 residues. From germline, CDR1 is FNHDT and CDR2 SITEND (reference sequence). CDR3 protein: CASSIGTGEDTQYF. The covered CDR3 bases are TGTGCCAGCAGTATCGGGACAGGGGAAGAC.

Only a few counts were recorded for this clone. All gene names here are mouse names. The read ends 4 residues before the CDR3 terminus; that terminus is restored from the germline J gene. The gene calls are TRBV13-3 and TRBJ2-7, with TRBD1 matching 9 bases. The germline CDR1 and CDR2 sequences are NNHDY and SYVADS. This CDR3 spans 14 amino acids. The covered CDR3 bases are TGTGCCAGCAGTGTGGGACAGGGTCCTTAT. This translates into CASSVGQGPY. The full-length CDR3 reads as CASSVGQGPYEQYF.

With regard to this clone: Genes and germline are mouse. CDR3 DNA (partial): TGCACCTGCAGTGCAGATATCGGCTGGGGGCAAGAC. It codes for CTCSADIGWGQD. The full CDR3 reads CTCSADIGWGQDTQYF. The chain recombines TRBV1 with TRBJ2-5, with TRBD2 identical over 7 bases. The observed sequence ends 4 residues before the CDR3 terminus, with the missing tail filled in from the germline J gene. Germline V lookup: CDR1 NSQYPW, CDR2 LRSPGD (reference sequence). This CDR3 has 16 amino acids. J lost 3 bases, V lost 0 bases, and 6 bases had no gene match.

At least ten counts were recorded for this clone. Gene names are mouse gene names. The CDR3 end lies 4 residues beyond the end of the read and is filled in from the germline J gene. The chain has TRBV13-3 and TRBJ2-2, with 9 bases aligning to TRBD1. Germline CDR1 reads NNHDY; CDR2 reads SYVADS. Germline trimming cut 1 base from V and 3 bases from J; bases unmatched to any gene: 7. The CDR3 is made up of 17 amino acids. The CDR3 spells CASSDPGTGRDTGQLYF. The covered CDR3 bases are TGTGCCAGCAGTGATCCGGGGACAGGGAGGGACACCGGG.

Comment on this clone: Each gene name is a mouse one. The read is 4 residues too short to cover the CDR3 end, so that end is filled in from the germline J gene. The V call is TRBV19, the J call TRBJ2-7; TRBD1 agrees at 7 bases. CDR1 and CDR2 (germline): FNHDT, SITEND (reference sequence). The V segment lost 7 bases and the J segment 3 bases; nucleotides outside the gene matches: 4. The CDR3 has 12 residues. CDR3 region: CASSGQLYEQYF. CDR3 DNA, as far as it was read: TGTGCCAGCTCGGGACAGCTCTAT.

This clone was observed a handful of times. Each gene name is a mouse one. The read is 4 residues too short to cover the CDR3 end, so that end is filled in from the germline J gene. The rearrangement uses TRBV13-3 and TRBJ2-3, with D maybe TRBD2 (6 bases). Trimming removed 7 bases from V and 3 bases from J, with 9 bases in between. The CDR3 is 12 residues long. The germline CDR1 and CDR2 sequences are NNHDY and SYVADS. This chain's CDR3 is CASAGGAETLYF. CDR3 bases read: TGTGCCAGCGCGGGGGGAGCAGAA.

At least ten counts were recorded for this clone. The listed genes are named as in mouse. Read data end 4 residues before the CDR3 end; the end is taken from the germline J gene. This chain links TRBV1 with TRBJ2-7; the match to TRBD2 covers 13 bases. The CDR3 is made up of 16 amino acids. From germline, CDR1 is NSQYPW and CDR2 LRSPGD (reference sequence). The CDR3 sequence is CTCSFSDWGGAYEQYF. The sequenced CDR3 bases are TGCACCTGCAGTTTCTCGGACTGGGGGGGCGCTTAT.

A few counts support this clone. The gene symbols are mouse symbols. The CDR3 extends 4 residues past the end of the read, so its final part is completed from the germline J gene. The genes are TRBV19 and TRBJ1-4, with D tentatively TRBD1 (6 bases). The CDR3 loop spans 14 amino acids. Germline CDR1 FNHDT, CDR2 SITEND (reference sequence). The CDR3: CASSIYRVSERLFF. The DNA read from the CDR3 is TGTGCCAGCAGTATCTACAGGGTTAGCGAA.